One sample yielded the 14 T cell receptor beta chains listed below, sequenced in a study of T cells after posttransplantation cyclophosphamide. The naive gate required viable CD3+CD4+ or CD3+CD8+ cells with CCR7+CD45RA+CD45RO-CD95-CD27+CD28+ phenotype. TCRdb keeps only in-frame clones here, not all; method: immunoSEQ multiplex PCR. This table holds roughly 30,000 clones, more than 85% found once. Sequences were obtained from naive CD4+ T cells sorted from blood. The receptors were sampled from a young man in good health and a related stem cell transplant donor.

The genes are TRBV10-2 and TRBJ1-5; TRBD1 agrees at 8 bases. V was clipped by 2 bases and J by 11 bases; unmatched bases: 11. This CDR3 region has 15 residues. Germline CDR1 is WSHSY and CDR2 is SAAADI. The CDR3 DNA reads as TGCGCCAGCAGTGAGAGTCAGAGGGCACAGGGGGCCCAGCATTTT. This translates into CASSESQRAQGAQHF.

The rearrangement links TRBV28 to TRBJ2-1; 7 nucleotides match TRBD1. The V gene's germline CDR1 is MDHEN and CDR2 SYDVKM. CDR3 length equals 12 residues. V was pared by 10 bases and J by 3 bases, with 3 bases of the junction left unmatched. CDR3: CAIRQGYNEQFF. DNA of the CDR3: TGTGCCATCAGACAGGGCTACAATGAGCAGTTCTTC.

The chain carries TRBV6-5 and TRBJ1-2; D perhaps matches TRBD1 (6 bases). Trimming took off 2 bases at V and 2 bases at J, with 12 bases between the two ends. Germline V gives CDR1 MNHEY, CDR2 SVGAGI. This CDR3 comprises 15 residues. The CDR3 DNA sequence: TGTGCCAGCAGTTACCGCACAGGGACGAACTATGGCTACACCTTC. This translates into CASSYRTGTNYGYTF.

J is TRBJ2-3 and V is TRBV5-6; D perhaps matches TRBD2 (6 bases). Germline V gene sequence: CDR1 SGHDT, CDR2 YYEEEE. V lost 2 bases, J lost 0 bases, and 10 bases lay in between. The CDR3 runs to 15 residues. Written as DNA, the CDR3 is TGTGCCAGCAGCTTTTCGCGGGGCAGCACAGATACGCAGTATTTT. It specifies CASSFSRGSTDTQYF.

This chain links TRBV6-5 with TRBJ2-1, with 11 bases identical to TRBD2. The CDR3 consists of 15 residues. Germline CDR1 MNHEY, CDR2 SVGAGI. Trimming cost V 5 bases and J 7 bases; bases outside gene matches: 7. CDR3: CASSKGLAGQNEQFF. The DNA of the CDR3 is TGTGCCAGCAGTAAAGGACTAGCGGGTCAGAATGAGCAGTTCTTC.

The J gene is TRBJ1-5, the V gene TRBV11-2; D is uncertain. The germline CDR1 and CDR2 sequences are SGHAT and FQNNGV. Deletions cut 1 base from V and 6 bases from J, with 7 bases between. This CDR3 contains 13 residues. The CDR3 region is CASSLVRGQPQHF. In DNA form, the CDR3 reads TGTGCCAGCAGCTTAGTACGGGGTCAGCCCCAGCATTTT.

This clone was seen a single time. DNA of the CDR3: TGTGCCAGCAGTTTCCAAAAGACAGGCTCCTATAATTCACCCCTCCACTTT. Translation gives CASSFQKTGSYNSPLHF. This sequence joins TRBV28 and TRBJ1-6, with D possibly being TRBD1 (6 bases). Germline CDR1 and CDR2: MDHEN and SYDVKM. V dropped 3 bases and J dropped 0 bases, with 12 bases sitting between them. This CDR3 has 17 amino acids.

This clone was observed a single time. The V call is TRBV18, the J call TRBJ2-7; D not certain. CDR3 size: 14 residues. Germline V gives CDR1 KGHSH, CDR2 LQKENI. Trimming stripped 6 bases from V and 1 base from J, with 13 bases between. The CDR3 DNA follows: TGTGCCAGCTCGCCGATAGAACAGTCCTACGAGCAGTACTTC. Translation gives CASSPIEQSYEQYF.

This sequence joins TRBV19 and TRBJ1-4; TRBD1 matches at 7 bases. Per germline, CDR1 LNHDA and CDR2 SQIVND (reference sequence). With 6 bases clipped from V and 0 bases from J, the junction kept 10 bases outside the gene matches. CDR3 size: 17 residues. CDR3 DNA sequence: TGTGCCAGTAGATTCCGGGACAGCAGCTCAACTAATGAAAAACTGTTTTTT. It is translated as CASRFRDSSSTNEKLFF.

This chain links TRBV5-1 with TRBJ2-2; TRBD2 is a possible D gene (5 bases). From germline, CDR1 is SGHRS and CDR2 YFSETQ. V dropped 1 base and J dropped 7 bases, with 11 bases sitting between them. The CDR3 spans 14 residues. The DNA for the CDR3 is TGCGCCAGCAGCTTGCTAGGGAGTCACGGGGAGCTGTTTTTT. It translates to CASSLLGSHGELFF.

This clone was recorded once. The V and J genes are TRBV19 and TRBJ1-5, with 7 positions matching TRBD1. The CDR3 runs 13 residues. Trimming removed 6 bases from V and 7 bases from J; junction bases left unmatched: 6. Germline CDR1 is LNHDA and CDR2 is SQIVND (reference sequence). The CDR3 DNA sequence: TGTGCCAGTAGGCTCCAGGGGGAACAGCCCCAGCATTTT. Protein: CASRLQGEQPQHF.

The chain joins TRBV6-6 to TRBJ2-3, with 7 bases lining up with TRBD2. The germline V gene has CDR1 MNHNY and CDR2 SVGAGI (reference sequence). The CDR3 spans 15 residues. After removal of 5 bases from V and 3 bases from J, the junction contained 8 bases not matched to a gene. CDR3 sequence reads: CASSLLAVGTDTQYF. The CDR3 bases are TGTGCCAGCAGTCTTCTAGCGGTAGGGACAGATACGCAGTATTTT.

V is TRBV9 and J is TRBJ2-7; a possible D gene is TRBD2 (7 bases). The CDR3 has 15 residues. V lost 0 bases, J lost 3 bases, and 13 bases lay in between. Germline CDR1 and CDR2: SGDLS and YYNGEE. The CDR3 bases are TGTGCCAGCAGCGTAGGGGGGGGCAGGGTCTACGAGCAGTACTTC. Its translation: CASSVGGGRVYEQYF.

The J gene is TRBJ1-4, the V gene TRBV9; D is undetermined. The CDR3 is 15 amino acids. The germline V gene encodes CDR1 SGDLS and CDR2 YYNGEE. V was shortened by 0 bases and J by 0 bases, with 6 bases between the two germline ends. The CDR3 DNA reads TGTGCCAGCAGCGTAGGAGGGTCAACTAATGAAAAACTGTTTTTT. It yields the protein CASSVGGSTNEKLFF.